This T cell receptor (beta chain) was captured in a study of OX40 agonist ivuxolimab in advanced cancers. Libraries were prepared by immunoSEQ multiplex PCR; TCRdb keeps only in-frame clonotypes and omits some of them. The data contain about 79,000 clones, about 90% of them singletons. This receptor was obtained from an adult with an advanced solid tumor such as melanoma, head and neck, liver or kidney cancer. The sample here was CD4+ or CD8+ T cells sorted from blood, taken in a trial of the OX40 agonist ivuxolimab.

The CDR3 sequence: CASEVREGYGYTF. In nucleotides, the CDR3 is TGTGCCAGCGAAGTCCGGGAAGGCTATGGCTACACCTTC. The chain links TRBV21-1 to TRBJ1-2. TRBV21-1 is flagged as a pseudogene. The CDR3 runs to 13 residues.